What follows are 6 T cell receptor beta chains derived from one specimen sequenced in a study of cytomegalovirus exposure and HLA in healthy donors. PCR employed 60 Vbeta and 13 Jbeta primers. This table comes from immunoSEQ multiplex PCR, and its TCRdb copy is limited to in-frame clones, with some not included. The sample contains about 190,000 clones, approximately 88% of which appear only once. The material sequenced was PBMCs. These receptors all come from a boy aged 5-17 years in good health and CMV-seronegative.

V and J are TRBV30 and TRBJ1-5, with TRBD1 matching 7 bases. CDR1 is GTSNPN, CDR2 SVGIG, per germline (reference sequence). Trimming at V came to 1 base and at J to 0 bases, leaving 12 bases not matched to a gene. This CDR3 is built from 18 residues. CDR3 in amino acids: CAWSAGTDPSYSNQPQHF. CDR3 nucleotide sequence: TGTGCCTGGAGTGCCGGGACAGATCCCTCATATAGCAATCAGCCCCAGCATTTT. Supplemented by reference TRBV30 and TRBJ1-5, the full variable domain reads SQTIHQWPATLVQPVGSPLSLECTVEGTSNPNLYWYRQAAGRGLQLLFYSVGIGQISSEVPQNLSASRPQDRQFILSSKKLLLSDSGFYLCAWSAGTDPSYSNQPQHFGDGTRLSIL.

This chain uses TRBV11-2 with TRBJ2-1, with TRBD1 identical over 10 bases. The length of the CDR3 is 17 residues. V shed 0 bases and J 3 bases; nucleotides not matched to a gene: 5. Germline CDR1 is SGHAT and CDR2 is FQNNGV. The DNA of the CDR3 is TGTGCCAGCAGCTTAGATTTGGGACAGGGGTTCTACAATGAGCAGTTCTTC. Translation: CASSLDLGQGFYNEQFF.

V usage is TRBV27 and J usage is TRBJ2-2; D gene ambiguous. The CDR3 is 12 amino acids. With 4 bases removed from V and 6 bases from J, the gap between germline ends came to 6 bases. The V gene's germline CDR1 is MNHEY and CDR2 SMNVEV (reference sequence). The CDR3 protein is CASSYGAGELFF. DNA for the CDR3: TGTGCCAGCAGTTACGGAGCCGGGGAGCTGTTTTTT.

V and J are TRBV13 and TRBJ1-1; no firm D call. Germline V gene sequence: CDR1 PRHDT, CDR2 FYEKMQ (reference sequence). Trimming left V 0 bases short and J 0 bases short, with 5 bases between. The CDR3 consists of 14 residues. DNA for the CDR3: TGTGCCAGCAGCTTAGGCCCCTTGAACACTGAAGCTTTCTTT. Its translation: CASSLGPLNTEAFF.

The chain uses TRBV6-6 and TRBJ2-1; 8 nucleotides agree with TRBD1. Germline CDR1 and CDR2: MNHNY and SVGAGI (reference sequence). V lost 2 bases to trimming and J lost 6 bases; unmatched junction nucleotides: 6. CDR3 size: 15 residues. The chain's CDR3 is CASSYRDRNLNEQFF. CDR3 sequence (DNA): TGTGCCAGCAGTTACCGGGACAGGAACCTCAATGAGCAGTTCTTC.

The chain employs TRBV18 and TRBJ1-2, with 7 bases aligning to TRBD1. The J segment lost 8 bases and the V segment lost 5 bases, leaving 8 bases of the junction unmatched. The CDR3 has 13 amino acids. CDR1 is KGHSH, CDR2 LQKENI, per germline. CDR3 sequence (DNA): TGTGCCAGCTCAAGGACAGGTTTAAGAGGCTACACCTTC. Protein: CASSRTGLRGYTF.